This TCR beta chain emerged from a study of cytomegalovirus exposure and HLA in healthy donors. Study as a whole: Earlier findings included about 120 million unique TCR beta sequences obtained from 170 million or so T cells.

This clone turned up a few times. Its target is not known. The V gene's germline CDR1 is SGHRS and CDR2 YFSETQ. There are 13 residues in the CDR3. V lost 4 bases, J lost 4 bases, and 9 bases lay in between. Whole-study findings and limits: The authors enumerated 164 TCR beta chains as linked to cytomegalovirus. One variant, a missense change in DCLRE1C, was linked in a later analysis to TCR beta V- and J-gene trimming.

In the PCR, 60 Vbeta and 13 Jbeta primers were used. The authors' processing: Later, about 80 million unique TCR beta chains were counted in an analysis, and roughly 11 million of them were shared. Using immunoSEQ multiplex PCR, the repertoire was profiled, and TCRdb retains in-frame clones only, with some absent. D and trimming come from the DNA, and the V and J calls and clone size come from that table. The repertoire holds 40,000 to 55,000 clones, with approximately 57% as singletons. This clonotype originated in a man in his fifties or sixties in good health and CMV-seropositive. Input material: PBMCs. The J gene is TRBJ2-1, the V gene TRBV5-1; TRBD1 is a possible D gene (6 bases). Here the CDR3 DNA reads TGCGCCAGCAGCACGGGACATTACAATGAGCAGTTCTTC. Protein: CASSTGHYNEQFF. The full variable domain, in which reference TRBV5-1 and TRBJ2-1 provide the parts outside the CDR3, is KAGVTQTPRYLIKTRGQQVTLSCSPISGHRSVSWYQQTPGQGLQFLFEYFSETQRNKGNFPGRFSGRQFSNSRSEMNVSTLELGDSALYLCASSTGHYNEQFFGPGTRLTVL.